This T cell receptor (beta chain) was recovered during a study of blood T cell repertoires in COVID-19. Study-wide context: PBMCs, B-cell-depleted T cells, or T cells were the source of the cDNA or gDNA that made up the material.

Generated by immunoSEQ multiplex PCR, the TCRdb table keeps only in-frame clones and is missing some. The profile shows 150,000 or so clones, around 82% of them singletons. Patients in Seattle were enrolled during active infection, then followed longitudinally. Per the germline V gene, CDR1 is MRHNA and CDR2 is SNTAGT. The CDR3 is made up of 17 amino acids. V was pared by 3 bases and J by 4 bases, with 19 bases between. The sequence was obtained from a man aged 60 to 75 with COVID-19, enrolled during active disease. The sequenced sample was peripheral blood. The chain combines TRBV6-4 with TRBJ2-1, with a tentative D call TRBD1 (7 bases). CDR3 residues: CASSELPGGSLYNEQFF. CDR3 nucleotides: TGTGCCAGCAGTGAACTTCCAGGGGGGTCTTTATACAATGAGCAGTTCTTC.